The 21 T cell receptor beta chains below were found in one sample sequenced in a study of T cell responses to AZD1222 COVID-19 vaccine. The protocol was immunoSEQ multiplex PCR, while the TCRdb copy is restricted to in-frame clones and leaves out a portion. The repertoire has about 90,000 clones, roughly 89% of them found once; the top ten carry 5.2%. The starting material was peripheral blood, obtained on day 0 of MenACWY control vaccination. All receptors come from an adult in good health.

This clone has only one observation. The chain combines TRBV28 with TRBJ1-4; D not resolved. Germline V gene data show CDR1 as MDHEN and CDR2 as SYDVKM. The germline V and J ends were trimmed by 0 bases and 7 bases, with 12 bases remaining between them. The CDR3 totals 15 residues. The CDR3 coding sequence is TGTGCCAGCAGTTTATGGGCGGGTATGCGTGAAAAACTGTTTTTT. It yields the protein CASSLWAGMREKLFF.

The chain couples TRBV6-5 to TRBJ2-3; the D is unclear. This CDR3 region has 11 residues. V lost 4 bases, J lost 6 bases, and 5 bases lay in between. In germline, CDR1 is MNHEY, CDR2 SVGAGI. CDR3 DNA: TGTGCCAGCAGTTCCCAGGATACGCAGTATTTT. It encodes CASSSQDTQYF.

This CDR3 is CASSLAVSNYGYTF. CDR3 sequence (DNA): TGTGCCAGCAGCTTAGCTGTCAGTAACTATGGCTACACCTTC. V and J are TRBV7-9 and TRBJ1-2; D ambiguous. This CDR3 is 14 amino acids long. The germline V gene has CDR1 SEHNR and CDR2 FQNEAQ (reference sequence). V was clipped by 0 bases and J by 1 base, with 6 bases between them.

The CDR3 DNA follows: TGTGCCAGCAGCCAGGGACTAGCGGGGACAGATACGCAGTATTTT. It encodes CASSQGLAGTDTQYF. The chain uses TRBV7-2 and TRBJ2-3; 13 bases align to TRBD2. J was trimmed by 3 bases and V by 5 bases; bases with no gene match: 2. There are 15 residues in the CDR3. Germline V gene data show CDR1 as SGHTA and CDR2 as FQGNSA.

This chain uses TRBV24-1 with TRBJ2-3; TRBD2 might be the D (5 bases). V was cut by 1 base and J by 0 bases, with 10 bases left in between. Germline CDR1 KGHDR, CDR2 SFDVKD. CDR3 length: 16 residues. The CDR3 here is CATSDFVRGSTDTQYF. The CDR3 coding sequence is TGTGCCACCAGTGATTTCGTCCGGGGAAGCACAGATACGCAGTATTTT.

J is TRBJ2-3 and V is TRBV6-5, with no clear D. CDR3 length: 15 amino acids. The germline gives CDR1 MNHEY, CDR2 SVGAGI. V was shortened by 7 bases and J by 6 bases, with 20 bases between the two germline ends. The CDR3 sequence: CASTPLTPLIDTQYF. The CDR3 DNA reads as TGTGCCAGCACCCCTCTAACCCCTCTAATCGATACGCAGTATTTT.

This clone was seen just once. The chain links TRBV27 to TRBJ2-6; weak D call: TRBD1 (6 bases). Trimming stripped 2 bases from V and 2 bases from J, with 10 bases between. CDR1 and CDR2 from the germline V gene are MNHEY and SMNVEV (reference sequence). This CDR3 is 16 amino acids long. The CDR3 protein is CASSLASGAGANVLTF. The CDR3 coding sequence is TGTGCCAGCAGTTTAGCTTCAGGGGCTGGGGCCAACGTCCTGACTTTC.

J is TRBJ1-3 and V is TRBV9; D gene unclear. Deletions cut 0 bases from V and 0 bases from J, with 7 bases between. CDR3 size: 15 residues. Germline V gene data show CDR1 as SGDLS and CDR2 as YYNGEE. CDR3 amino acids: CASSVAPSSGNTIYF. The CDR3 region has the DNA TGTGCCAGCAGCGTAGCGCCCAGCTCTGGAAACACCATATATTTT.

In this sample, this clone turned up a few times. Here the CDR3 reads CASSLGGLSPYEQYF. DNA of the CDR3: TGCGCCAGCAGCTTGGGGGGACTATCCCCCTACGAGCAGTACTTC. The genes are TRBV5-1 and TRBJ2-7; TRBD2 aligns across 7 bases. The V gene's germline CDR1 is SGHRS and CDR2 YFSETQ. The CDR3 length is 15 residues. J lost 2 bases, V lost 0 bases, and 5 bases had no gene match. The full variable domain, rest sourced from reference TRBV5-1 and TRBJ2-7, is KAGVTQTPRYLIKTRGQQVTLSCSPISGHRSVSWYQQTPGQGLQFLFEYFSETQRNKGNFPGRFSGRQFSNSRSEMNVSTLELGDSALYLCASSLGGLSPYEQYFGPGTRLTVT.

The chain links TRBV10-2 to TRBJ1-5, with 11 nucleotides matching TRBD1. Germline CDR1 and CDR2: WSHSY and SAAADI. The junction had 2 bases not matched to a gene; V was cut back by 6 bases and J by 4 bases. This CDR3 is built from 14 residues. The CDR3 sequence is CASRGTGGNQPQHF. In DNA form, the CDR3 reads TGCGCCAGCAGGGGGACAGGGGGAAATCAGCCCCAGCATTTT.

This clone was counted once. The same CDR3 also results from other DNA sequences found in this sample. The rearrangement links TRBV7-2 to TRBJ2-3; D is ambiguous. Germline CDR1 SGHTA, CDR2 FQGNSA. The CDR3 loop spans 14 amino acids. V gave up 0 bases and J gave up 3 bases, with 7 bases separating them. The CDR3: CASSLASGTDTQYF. CDR3 sequence (DNA): TGTGCCAGCAGCTTAGCGTCCGGAACAGATACGCAGTATTTT.

The V and J genes are TRBV7-9 and TRBJ2-7; D gene ambiguous. The CDR3 loop spans 14 amino acids. Germline CDR1 SEHNR, CDR2 FQNEAQ (reference sequence). The V gene lost 5 bases and the J gene lost 6 bases, with 17 bases spanning the gap. CDR3: CASSRPGLEFEQYF. Here the CDR3 DNA reads TGTGCCAGCAGCCGACCCGGCCTAGAATTCGAGCAGTACTTC.

This chain connects TRBV3-1 (or the pseudogene TRBV3-2) to TRBJ2-2; TRBD1 is a possible D gene (5 bases). CDR3 length equals 15 residues. V lost 1 base and J 1 base, leaving 7 bases between the germline ends. CDR1 is LGHDT and CDR2 is YNNKEL in the germline V gene (reference sequence). CDR3 in DNA: TGTGCCAGCAGCCAAGTGACAGAGAACACCGGGGAGCTGTTTTTT. Encoded protein: CASSQVTENTGELFF.

The chain links TRBV7-9 to TRBJ1-4; D remains unclear. Trimming shortened V by 5 bases and J by 7 bases, and 17 bases separated the two germline ends. CDR1 SEHNR and CDR2 FQNEAQ come from the germline V gene (reference sequence). The CDR3 loop spans 15 amino acids. CDR3 sequence reads: CASSPLAGGGEKLFF. As DNA, the CDR3 is TGTGCCAGCAGCCCCTTGGCGGGAGGAGGTGAAAAACTGTTTTTT.

The chain uses TRBV5-1 and TRBJ1-5; D gene unclear. This CDR3 comprises 14 residues. CDR1 is SGHRS and CDR2 is YFSETQ in the germline V gene. V shed 0 bases and J shed 1 base, with 5 bases lying between them. The CDR3 region is CASSLGGSNQPQHF. The CDR3 DNA is TGCGCCAGCAGCTTGGGAGGCAGCAATCAGCCCCAGCATTTT.

J is TRBJ2-7 and V is TRBV5-1; D call uncertain. CDR1 is SGHRS and CDR2 is YFSETQ in the germline V gene. This CDR3 comprises 14 residues. Trimming took 0 bases from V and 3 from J, leaving 10 bases between them. CDR3 DNA: TGCGCCAGCAGCTTGGGGCCAGGCTACTACGAGCAGTACTTC. It specifies CASSLGPGYYEQYF. Based on the CDR3 plus reference TRBV5-1 and TRBJ2-7, the full variable domain is KAGVTQTPRYLIKTRGQQVTLSCSPISGHRSVSWYQQTPGQGLQFLFEYFSETQRNKGNFPGRFSGRQFSNSRSEMNVSTLELGDSALYLCASSLGPGYYEQYFGPGTRLTVT.

This rearrangement joins TRBV7-2 to TRBJ2-2, with TRBD2 matching 8 bases. Trimming removed 5 bases from V and 7 bases from J; junction bases left unmatched: 6. Germline CDR1 reads SGHTA; CDR2 reads FQGNSA. The CDR3 extends over 14 amino acids. Written as DNA, the CDR3 is TGTGCCAGCAGCCTGAGGACTAGCAGCGGGGAGCTGTTTTTT. Translated: CASSLRTSSGELFF.

The rearrangement joins TRBV6-6 to TRBJ2-7; TRBD1 aligns across 11 bases. The germline gives CDR1 MNHNY, CDR2 SVGAGI (reference sequence). V was pared by 5 bases and J by 0 bases, with 3 bases of the junction left unmatched. The CDR3 consists of 15 residues. The CDR3 bases are TGTGCCAGCAGTCTGGGGACAGGGGGCTCCTACGAGCAGTACTTC. It yields the protein CASSLGTGGSYEQYF.

The V gene is TRBV5-4, the J gene TRBJ1-1; 8 nucleotides match TRBD1. Germline V gives CDR1 SGHNT, CDR2 YYREEE (reference sequence). V shed 4 bases and J 2 bases; nucleotides not matched to a gene: 7. The CDR3 loop spans 15 amino acids. The CDR3 DNA reads as TGTGCCAGCAGCATGGACAGGGCCTTAAACACTGAAGCTTTCTTT. Its protein is CASSMDRALNTEAFF.

The chain employs TRBV10-3 and TRBJ2-1, with 13 bases matching TRBD2. From germline, CDR1 is ENHRY and CDR2 SYGVKD. The ends lost 5 bases at V and 6 bases at J; junction bases unmatched: 1. The CDR3 contains 14 residues. The CDR3 loop reads CAISRTSGSNEQFF. CDR3 sequence (DNA): TGTGCCATCAGTCGGACTAGCGGGAGCAATGAGCAGTTCTTC.

The chain joins TRBV10-3 to TRBJ2-2; D possibly corresponds to TRBD1 (5 bases). The V and J ends lost 0 bases and 0 bases respectively, with 5 bases between them. Germline values: CDR1 ENHRY, CDR2 SYGVKD. CDR3 length: 15 amino acids. The CDR3 is CAISESRANTGELFF. The CDR3 nucleotides are TGTGCCATCAGTGAGTCCAGGGCGAACACCGGGGAGCTGTTTTTT.